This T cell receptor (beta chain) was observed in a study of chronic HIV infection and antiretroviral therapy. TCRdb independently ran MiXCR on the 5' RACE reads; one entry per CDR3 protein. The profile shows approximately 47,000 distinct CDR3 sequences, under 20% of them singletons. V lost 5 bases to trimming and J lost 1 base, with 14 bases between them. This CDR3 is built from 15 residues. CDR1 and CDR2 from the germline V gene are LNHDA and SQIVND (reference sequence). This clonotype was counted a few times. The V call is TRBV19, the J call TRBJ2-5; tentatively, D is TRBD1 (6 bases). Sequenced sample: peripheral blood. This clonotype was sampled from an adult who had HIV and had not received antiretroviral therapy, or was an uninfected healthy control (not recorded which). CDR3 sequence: CASSGDGDTQETQYF. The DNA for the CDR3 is TGTGCCAGTAGTGGAGATGGGGACACCCAAGAGACCCAGTACTTC.